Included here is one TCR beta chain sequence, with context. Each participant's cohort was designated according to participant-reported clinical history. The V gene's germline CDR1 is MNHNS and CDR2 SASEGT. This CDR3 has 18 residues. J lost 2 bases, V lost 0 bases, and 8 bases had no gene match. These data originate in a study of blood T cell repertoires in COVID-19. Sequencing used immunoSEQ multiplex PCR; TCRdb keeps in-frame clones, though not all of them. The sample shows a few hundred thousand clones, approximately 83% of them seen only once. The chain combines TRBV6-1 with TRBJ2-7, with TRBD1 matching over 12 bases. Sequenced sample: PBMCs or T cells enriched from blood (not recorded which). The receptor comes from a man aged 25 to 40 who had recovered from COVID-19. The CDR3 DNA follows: TGTGCCAGCAGTGAAGCGGGACAGGGGGCTCCTCGGACCTACGAGCAGTACTTC. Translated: CASSEAGQGAPRTYEQYF.